Listed below are T cell receptor beta chains from one sample, sequenced in a study of cytomegalovirus exposure and HLA in healthy donors. Assay: immunoSEQ multiplex PCR; the TCRdb copy retains only in-frame clones and omits some. Of around 160,000 clones in the sample, roughly 79% were seen once. Material: PBMCs. Receptors originate from a man aged 18 to 29 in good health and CMV-seropositive. CDR3s include the opening cysteine and the closing phenylalanine or tryptophan. The D gene is left open where the match is weak. The size entry is marked missing in some rows and otherwise reads once, few, many or a size class.

TGTGCCAGCGGACAGGGACCTTCCACAGATACGCAGTATTTT,CASGQGPSTDTQYF,-,TRBJ2-3,TRBD1,TRBV19
TGCGCCAGCAGCTTGGTTGGCGGGAACACCGGGGAGCTGTTTTTT,CASSLVGGNTGELFF,-,TRBJ2-2,-,TRBV5-1
TGTGCCAGCATTTCTAGTAGGGACAGTAGGTATGGCTACACCTTC,CASISSRDSRYGYTF,-,TRBJ1-2,TRBD1,TRBV19
TGTGCCAGTAGTAGCATCGGGCAGGGGGCGAAGGGGTCCTACAATGAGCAGTTCTTC,CASSSIGQGAKGSYNEQFF,-,TRBJ2-1,TRBD1,TRBV19
TGTGCCAGCAGCTTAGTAGTGGGACAAACAGGGGGCCGAAACACTGAAGCTTTCTTT,CASSLVVGQTGGRNTEAFF,-,TRBJ1-1,TRBD1,TRBV11-2
TGTGCCAGTAGTATGGTGAGTTACAATGAGCAGTTCTTC,CASSMVSYNEQFF,-,TRBJ2-1,-,TRBV19
TGTGCCAGCTCACGCGGACAGGGCGGGGAGCCCCAGCATTTT,CASSRGQGGEPQHF,-,TRBJ1-5,TRBD1,TRBV18
TGCGCCAGCAGAAGCGCAGGGAACTATGGCTACACCTTC,CASRSAGNYGYTF,once,TRBJ1-2,-,TRBV4-1
TGTGCCAGCAGTGAAGGACTAGCGAGGGAGACCCAGTACTTC,CASSEGLARETQYF,-,TRBJ2-5,TRBD2,TRBV6-1
TGTGCCAGCAGCGGATCAGGGGCCTCTGGGGCCAACGTCCTGACTTTC,CASSGSGASGANVLTF,-,TRBJ2-6,-,TRBV9
TGCAGTGCTCTTCCCTTTCCCCTCCACTTT,CSALPFPLHF,-,TRBJ1-6,-,TRBV20-1
TGTGCCAGCTCACCAATCGTAACTTACGAGCAGTACTTC,CASSPIVTYEQYF,-,TRBJ2-7,-,TRBV18
TGCGCTAGCGGGAGCCTAACCAATGAGCAGTTCTTC,CASGSLTNEQFF,-,TRBJ2-1,TRBD2,TRBV30
TGTGCCAGCAGCTTTGGGGGGGCGCCGGGGGATACGCAGTATTTT,CASSFGGAPGDTQYF,-,TRBJ2-3,-,TRBV7-2
TGCGCCAGCAGTGAGTCCGGGACTAGGCTCAGCGAGCAGTACTTC,CASSESGTRLSEQYF,-,TRBJ2-7,TRBD2,TRBV10-1
TGCAGCGCAGGGTTAACTAATGAAAAACTGTTTTTT,CSAGLTNEKLFF,-,TRBJ1-4,-,TRBV29-1
TGTGCCATCGCAGCGGGAGTGAACACCGGGGAGCTGTTTTTT,CAIAAGVNTGELFF,-,TRBJ2-2,TRBD2,TRBV10-3
TGCGCCAGCAGTTATTCAGGACAGAAGAACACTGAAGCTTTCTTT,CASSYSGQKNTEAFF,once,TRBJ1-1,-,TRBV5-1
TGTGCCAGCTCACCAGCGACTGAGAACACTGAAGCTTTCTTT,CASSPATENTEAFF,-,TRBJ1-1,-,TRBV18
TGTGCCAGCAGCCCCGGACATGTTGGCAATGAGCAGTTCTTC,CASSPGHVGNEQFF,-,TRBJ2-1,-,TRBV5-4
TGTGCCAGCAGCCAGTACAGGGTCTCCACAGATACGCAGTATTTT,CASSQYRVSTDTQYF,-,TRBJ2-3,-,TRBV14
TGCGCCAGCAGCTTCGAGGCAGGAGGGGGCTACACCTTC,CASSFEAGGGYTF,once,TRBJ1-2,-,TRBV5-1
TGTGCCAGCAGCCAGGGGCGGTTCGCGGATACGCAGTATTTT,CASSQGRFADTQYF,-,TRBJ2-3,-,TRBV14
TGTGCCAGCAACATGAGGGCTAGAGAAAAACTGTTTTTT,CASNMRAREKLFF,-,TRBJ1-4,-,TRBV28
TGTGCCAGCAGCTTAGGGCCGGGGGGGCTAAACACCATATATTTT,CASSLGPGGLNTIYF,-,TRBJ1-3,-,TRBV7-8
TGTGCCAGCAGCTCCCCCCGATCCGGACGGGGGGCCGCCACAGATACGCAGTATTTT,CASSSPRSGRGAATDTQYF,few,TRBJ2-3,-,TRBV9
TGTGCCAGCAGCCTTAGGGCCCTTGACAGGGGAGGACGGGAGCTGTTTTTT,CASSLRALDRGGRELFF,-,TRBJ2-2,TRBD1,TRBV7-9
TGCAGCGTTCGACAGGGGGCGGGTGAAAAACTGTTTTTT,CSVRQGAGEKLFF,-,TRBJ1-4,TRBD1,TRBV29-1
TGTGCCAGCAGCGAGGGTGTGGGCCTTGTCTACGAGCAGTACTTC,CASSEGVGLVYEQYF,-,TRBJ2-7,-,TRBV7-9
TGTGCCAGCAGCTTATCTATTGGAAACACCATATATTTT,CASSLSIGNTIYF,-,TRBJ1-3,-,TRBV7-9
TGTGCCAGCAAATGGACTAGCGGCTACAATGAGCAGTTCTTC,CASKWTSGYNEQFF,-,TRBJ2-1,TRBD2,TRBV27
TGTGCCAGCAGGATAGGGGCCACCCGTCCCTACGAGCAGTACTTC,CASRIGATRPYEQYF,-,TRBJ2-7,-,TRBV2
TGCGCCAGCAGCCCCACCCCCGGGACAGTGCTCTACAATGAGCAGTTCTTC,CASSPTPGTVLYNEQFF,once,TRBJ2-1,TRBD1,TRBV5-1
TGTGCCAGCATCATTCCTGGGGGACACAGGGGGAATGTGAATGAGCAGTTCTTC,CASIIPGGHRGNVNEQFF,once,TRBJ2-1,TRBD1,TRBV2
TGCGCCAGCAGTGAAGCAGGATCCTACTCTGGAAACACCATATATTTT,CASSEAGSYSGNTIYF,-,TRBJ1-3,-,TRBV10-2
TGTGCCAGCAGCCGAACCCCTACCGACTCGACAGAAAACTATGGCTACACCTTC,CASSRTPTDSTENYGYTF,few,TRBJ1-2,-,TRBV14
TGTGCCAGCAGCCCTACCTTCGGGACAGGGGTCGGAAACACCATATATTTT,CASSPTFGTGVGNTIYF,-,TRBJ1-3,TRBD1,TRBV7-9
TGCGCCAGCAGCTTAGCCGGGACTAGCTTCGGCGGGGAGCTGTTTTTT,CASSLAGTSFGGELFF,-,TRBJ2-2,TRBD2,TRBV5-1
TGTGCCTGGAGGGTCTCCTACGAGCAGTACTTC,CAWRVSYEQYF,-,TRBJ2-7,-,TRBV30
TGTGCCAGCAGCCAGGAGGATCTTAAGGTGGGCTATGGCTACACCTTC,CASSQEDLKVGYGYTF,-,TRBJ1-2,-,TRBV4-2
TGTGCCAGCAGCCCCCCAGGGACAGTTGGCTACACCTTC,CASSPPGTVGYTF,-,TRBJ1-2,TRBD1,TRBV7-9
TGTGCCAGCAGATTGGGACTTGTCTCCTACAATGAGCAGTTCTTC,CASRLGLVSYNEQFF,-,TRBJ2-1,-,TRBV7-8
TGTGCCAGCAGGACTCTGGGGGGATTGTTTGGAGGCTACACCTTC,CASRTLGGLFGGYTF,-,TRBJ1-2,-,TRBV7-9